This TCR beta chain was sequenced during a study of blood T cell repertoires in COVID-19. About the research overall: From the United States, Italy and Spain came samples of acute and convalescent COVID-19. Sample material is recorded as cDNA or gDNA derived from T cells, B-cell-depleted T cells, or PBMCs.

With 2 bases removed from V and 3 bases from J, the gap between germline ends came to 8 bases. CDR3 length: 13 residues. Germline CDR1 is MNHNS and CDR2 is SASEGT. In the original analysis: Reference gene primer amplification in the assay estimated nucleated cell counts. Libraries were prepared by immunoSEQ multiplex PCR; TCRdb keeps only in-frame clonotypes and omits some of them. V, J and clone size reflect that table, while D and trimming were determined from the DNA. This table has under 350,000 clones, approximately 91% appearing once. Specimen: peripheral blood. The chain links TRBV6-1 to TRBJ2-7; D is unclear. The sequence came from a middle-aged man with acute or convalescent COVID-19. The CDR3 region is CASSETVIYEQYF. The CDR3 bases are TGTGCCAGCAGTGAAACTGTGATCTACGAGCAGTACTTC.